The 20 T cell receptor beta chains reported below all come from one sample, sequenced in a study of regulatory T cells in long-lasting Graves disease (dated by TCRdb to about 2021). The library was generated by multiplex PCR. The sample was run on an Illumina HiSeq 4000. To build TCR beta libraries, CDR3 regions were amplified by Arm-PCR using iRepertoire HTBI primers. TCRdb passed the public sequencing reads through fastp at Q25 and MiXCR, retaining productive beta sequences. Every entry covers one CDR3 protein and lists the most common genes and DNA from its rows. The sample contains some 320,000 distinct CDR3 sequences, 15% to 20% of them found a single time. Roughly 35% of the sample is held by the ten biggest clonotypes. The sample's time point label, in plain terms: newly diagnosed GD, antithyroid drugs for less than 3 months. RNA was extracted from PBMCs in TRIzol for both TCR sequencing and RNA sequencing.

Sequences were derived from peripheral blood mononuclear cells (PBMCs), sampled at new diagnosis, from a patient treated with antithyroid drugs. The source is a female donor with Graves disease.

Remarks on this clonotype: The germline gene is not matched at one end of the junction; a read error may be the cause. The chain uses TRBV5-6 and TRBJ1-6; 8 bases agree with TRBD1. This CDR3 comprises 16 residues. Per germline, CDR1 SGHDT and CDR2 YYEEEE. The CDR3 sequence: CASSFDRGSYNSPLQF. DNA for the CDR3: TGTGCCAGCAGCTTCGACAGGGGTTCATATAATTCACCCCTCCAGTTT.

This clonotype appeared a few times. This chain links TRBV28 with TRBJ2-1, with TRBD2 matching 11 bases. The CDR3 covers 18 residues. The junction had 10 bases not matched to a gene; V was cut back by 4 bases and J by 2 bases. CDR1 MDHEN and CDR2 SYDVKM come from the germline V gene. The DNA of the CDR3 is TGTGCCAGCAGTTCCCCCCTTACTAGCGGGAGAACCTACAATGAGCAGTTCTTC. Protein sequence: CASSSPLTSGRTYNEQFF.

Regarding this clonotype: This may stem from a read error, because a much larger clone lies one nucleotide away. The V and J genes are TRBV18 and TRBJ2-5; no reliable D call. Germline values: CDR1 KGHSH, CDR2 LQKENI. This CDR3 contains 14 residues. The DNA for the CDR3 is TGTGCCAGCACACCACTTGGGTACGGTGAGACCCAGTACTTC. The encoded protein is CASTPLGYGETQYF.

This clonotype was seen ten or more times. This chain connects TRBV19 to TRBJ1-4, with D perhaps matching TRBD1 (6 bases). Between the trimmed V and J ends, which lost 6 bases and 0 bases, there was a span of 11 bases. Germline-derived CDR1 and CDR2 are LNHDA and SQIVND (reference sequence). This CDR3 has 15 amino acids. In nucleotides, the CDR3 is TGTGCCAGTAGAAGACAGGCTTCAACTAATGAAAAACTGTTTTTT. Amino acid sequence: CASRRQASTNEKLFF.

There are a few counts of this clonotype. The rearrangement joins TRBV9 to TRBJ2-7; no clear D gene. CDR1 and CDR2 (germline): SGDLS, YYNGEE. This CDR3 contains 12 residues. Trimming removed 0 bases at V and 6 bases at J, with 7 bases between. The DNA for the CDR3 is TGTGCCAGCAGCGTAGTTCCAGGCGAGCAGTACTTC. Its protein is CASSVVPGEQYF.

The V gene is TRBV2, the J gene TRBJ1-5, with D unresolved. The germline V gene has CDR1 SNHLY and CDR2 FYNNEI. The ends were cut back, 4 bases at V and 5 bases at J, with 15 bases in the middle. The CDR3 spans 15 residues. This chain's CDR3 is CASSGQNLVDQPQHF. CDR3 DNA: TGTGCCAGCAGTGGACAAAACCTGGTAGATCAGCCCCAGCATTTT.

This clonotype showed up many times. This chain joins TRBV6-1 and TRBJ1-6; the D gene is possibly TRBD1 (5 bases). V shed 11 bases and J shed 1 base, with 18 bases lying between them. The germline CDR1 and CDR2 sequences are MNHNS and SASEGT. The CDR3 runs to 16 residues. CDR3 nucleotides: TGTGCCCTTCGGGGTAGGGGTGAATCCTATAATTCACCCCTCCACTTT. Its translation: CALRGRGESYNSPLHF.

This clonotype was counted ten times or more. CDR3: CSAKTSGRYYEQYF. CDR3 coding DNA: TGCAGTGCTAAAACTAGCGGGAGATACTACGAGCAGTACTTC. The V gene is TRBV20-1, the J gene TRBJ2-7; 11 positions agree with TRBD2. CDR3 length: 14 residues. Losses at the gene ends were 4 bases for V and 3 bases for J; bases not matched to a gene: 5. In germline, CDR1 is DFQATT, CDR2 SNEGSKA (reference sequence).

This clonotype occurred many times. The V call is TRBV10-3, the J call TRBJ2-3; the D gene is possibly TRBD2 (6 bases). The V gene lost 2 bases and the J gene lost 2 bases, with 23 bases spanning the gap. There are 19 residues in the CDR3. The germline gives CDR1 ENHRY, CDR2 SYGVKD. The CDR3 region is CAISEPTEARELPTDTQYF. DNA for the CDR3: TGTGCCATCAGTGAGCCGACGGAGGCGCGGGAATTACCCACAGATACGCAGTATTTT.

The rearrangement links TRBV20-1 to TRBJ2-5; 7 nucleotides line up with TRBD1. V was clipped by 2 bases and J by 4 bases; unmatched bases: 10. Germline V gene sequence: CDR1 DFQATT, CDR2 SNEGSKA (reference sequence). CDR3 length equals 15 residues. Written as DNA, the CDR3 is TGCAGTGCTAGATCCCAGACAGGGATCCCAGAGACCCAGTACTTC. Translation: CSARSQTGIPETQYF.

This clonotype was counted many times. V and J are TRBV27 and TRBJ2-1; 8 bases line up with TRBD1. Germline CDR1 reads MNHEY; CDR2 reads SMNVEV (reference sequence). The junction had 12 bases not matched to a gene; V was cut back by 5 bases and J by 9 bases. The CDR3 totals 15 residues. CDR3 sequence reads: CASSGPQGAQGEQFF. For the CDR3, the DNA is TGTGCCAGCAGTGGACCCCAGGGGGCGCAGGGTGAGCAGTTCTTC.

This clonotype has ten or more counts. The genes are TRBV30 and TRBJ2-3, with D maybe TRBD2 (5 bases). V was trimmed by 0 bases and J by 2 bases, leaving 9 bases between them. The CDR3 extends over 14 amino acids. CDR1 GTSNPN and CDR2 SVGIG come from the germline V gene (reference sequence). CDR3 nucleotide sequence: TGTGCCTGGAGTGTCCCGGGGTACACAGATACGCAGTATTTT. Translating it yields CAWSVPGYTDTQYF.

The chain couples TRBV6-4 to TRBJ1-5; D is undetermined. The CDR3 is 15 amino acids. Trimming took off 4 bases at V and 0 bases at J, with 10 bases between the two ends. From germline, CDR1 is MRHNA and CDR2 SNTAGT. In DNA form, the CDR3 reads TGTGCCAGCAGTGCGGACGGGTATAGCAATCAGCCCCAGCATTTT. It codes for CASSADGYSNQPQHF.

The sample holds many counts of this clonotype. The CDR3 loop is CASSLEVIQETQYF. CDR3 coding DNA: TGTGCCAGCAGTTTGGAAGTGATCCAAGAGACCCAGTACTTC. The chain carries TRBV28 and TRBJ2-5; D ambiguous. V lost 3 bases and J lost 1, with 9 bases in between. Germline V gives CDR1 MDHEN, CDR2 SYDVKM. CDR3 size: 14 residues.

J is TRBJ1-1 and V is TRBV6-5; D not certain. Trimming stripped 3 bases from V and 4 bases from J, with 9 bases between. The CDR3 length is 13 residues. Germline V gene sequence: CDR1 MNHEY, CDR2 SVGAGI. CDR3 protein: CASSYDLGTEAFF. Here the CDR3 DNA reads TGTGCCAGCAGTTATGATTTGGGCACTGAAGCTTTCTTT.

V usage is TRBV12-3 or TRBV12-4 and J usage is TRBJ2-7; D remains ambiguous. Trimming stripped 5 bases from V and 4 bases from J, with 9 bases between. The CDR3 loop spans 12 amino acids. The CDR3 DNA reads TGTGCCAGCAGTCACAGACCTTACGAGCAGTACTTC. It specifies CASSHRPYEQYF.

In this sample, this clonotype turned up a few times. A much larger clone sits a single nucleotide away, making a read error possible. The CDR3 end shows no conserved phenylalanine or tryptophan, and so a read error is likely. This sequence joins TRBV5-1 and TRBJ1-6; possibly TRBD1 for D (5 bases). This CDR3 is built from 14 residues. The V end was cut by 5 bases, the J end by 7 bases, with 13 bases between. Germline V CDR1 and CDR2: SGHRS, YFSETQ. This CDR3 is CASRQGRDNSPLHL. For the CDR3, the DNA is TGCGCCAGCAGGCAGGGAAGGGACAATTCACCCCTCCACCTT.

The J gene is TRBJ1-2, the V gene TRBV29-1; 8 nucleotides agree with TRBD1. Germline values: CDR1 SQVTM, CDR2 ANQGSEA. Trimming cost V 7 bases and J 8 bases; bases outside gene matches: 12. CDR3 size: 13 residues. For the CDR3, the DNA is TGCAGCGCCCAGGGGCAGGGGGCGTTCGGCTACACCTTC. It codes for CSAQGQGAFGYTF. Variable domain in full (rest from reference TRBV29-1 and TRBJ1-2): SAVISQKPSRDICQRGTSLTIQCQVDSQVTMMFWYRQQPGQSLTLIATANQGSEATYESGFVIDKFPISRPNLTFSTLTVSNMSPEDSSIYLCSAQGQGAFGYTFGSGTRLTVV.

The chain carries TRBV29-1 and TRBJ1-1, with a weak D call TRBD1 (6 bases). V was pared by 7 bases and J by 1 base, with 19 bases between. The V gene's germline CDR1 is SQVTM and CDR2 ANQGSEA. This CDR3 spans 15 amino acids. As DNA, the CDR3 is TGCAGCGGAGGAACAGGCGGGGGCCCGAACACTGAAGCTTTCTTT. Protein sequence: CSGGTGGGPNTEAFF.

This clonotype was counted at least ten times. This sequence joins TRBV19 and TRBJ1-2; TRBD1 matches at 10 bases. V gave up 3 bases and J gave up 7 bases; unmatched junction bases: 11. Germline CDR1 LNHDA, CDR2 SQIVND (reference sequence). The CDR3 has 16 amino acids. The CDR3 DNA reads as TGTGCCAGTAGTATTCCTCCGGGACAGGGGATTGGTGGCTACACCTTC. This gives the protein CASSIPPGQGIGGYTF.